This T cell receptor (beta chain) derives from a study of identical twins. The study, taken as a whole, reports: Diverse VJ usage suggested most zero-insertion clonotypes were not invariant T cells. Researchers reported excess low generation probability among twin-shared out-of-frame alpha sequences.

From the 5' RACE reads, TCRdb called clonotypes with MiXCR, one entry per CDR3 protein. The table shows roughly 570,000 distinct CDR3 sequences, with more than 9% occurring only once. Trimming removed 0 bases from V and 9 bases from J, with 16 bases in between. CDR1 and CDR2 from the germline V gene are SGDLS and YYNGEE. The length of the CDR3 is 15 residues. This clonotype came up many times. The antigen remains undetermined. The data also belong to a second study, concerning yellow fever vaccine responses in identical twins.

The clonotype originates from a woman aged 18-29 years in good health. Sequenced input: PBMCs. The chain links TRBV9 to TRBJ1-3; no definite D call. CDR3 protein: CASSVGSTGAFTIYF. As DNA, the CDR3 is TGTGCCAGCAGCGTAGGCTCCACTGGTGCCTTCACCATATATTTT.